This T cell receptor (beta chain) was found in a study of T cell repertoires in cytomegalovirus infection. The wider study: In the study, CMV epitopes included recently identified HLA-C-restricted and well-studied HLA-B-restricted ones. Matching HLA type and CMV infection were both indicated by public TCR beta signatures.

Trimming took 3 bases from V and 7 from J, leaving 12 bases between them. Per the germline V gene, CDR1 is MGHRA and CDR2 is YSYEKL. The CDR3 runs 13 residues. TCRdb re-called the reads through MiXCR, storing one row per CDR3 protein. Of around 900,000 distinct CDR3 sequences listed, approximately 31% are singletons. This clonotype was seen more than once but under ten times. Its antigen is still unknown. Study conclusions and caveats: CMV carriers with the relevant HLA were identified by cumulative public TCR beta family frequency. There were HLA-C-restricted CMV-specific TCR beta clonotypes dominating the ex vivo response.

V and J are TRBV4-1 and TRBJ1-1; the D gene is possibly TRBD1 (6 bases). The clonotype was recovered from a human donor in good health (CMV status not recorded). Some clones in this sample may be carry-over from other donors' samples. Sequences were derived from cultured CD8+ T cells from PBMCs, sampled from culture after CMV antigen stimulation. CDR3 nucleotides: TGCGCCAGCAGCCACCAGAGGGGGGATGAAGCTTTCTTT. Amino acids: CASSHQRGDEAFF.